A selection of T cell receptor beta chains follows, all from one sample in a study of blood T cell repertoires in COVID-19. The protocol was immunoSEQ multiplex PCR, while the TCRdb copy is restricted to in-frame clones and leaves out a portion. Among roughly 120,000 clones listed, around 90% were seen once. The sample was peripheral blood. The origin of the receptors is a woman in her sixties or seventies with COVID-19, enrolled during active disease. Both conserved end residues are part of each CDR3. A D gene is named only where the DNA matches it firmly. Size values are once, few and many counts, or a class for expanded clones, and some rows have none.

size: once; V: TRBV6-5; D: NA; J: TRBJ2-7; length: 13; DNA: TGTGCCAGCAGTTACTCGAGAGGATACGAGCAGTACTTC; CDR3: CASSYSRGYEQYF
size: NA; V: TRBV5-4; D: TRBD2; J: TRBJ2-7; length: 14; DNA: TGTGCCAGCAGGCGGGGGGGCTTATCCTACGAGCAGTACTTC; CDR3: CASRRGGLSYEQYF
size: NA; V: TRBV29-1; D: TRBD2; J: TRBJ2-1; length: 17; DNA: TGCAGCGACCTGGGACTAGCGGGGAGGAGGGGGCACAATGAGCAGTTCTTC; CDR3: CSDLGLAGRRGHNEQFF
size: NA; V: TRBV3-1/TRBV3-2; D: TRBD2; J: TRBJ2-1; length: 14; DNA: TGTGCCAGCAGCCAGGGACTAGTAGGACATGAGCAGTTCTTC; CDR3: CASSQGLVGHEQFF
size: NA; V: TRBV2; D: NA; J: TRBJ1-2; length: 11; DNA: TGTGCCAGCAGTGACAGCTATGGCTACACCTTC; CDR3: CASSDSYGYTF
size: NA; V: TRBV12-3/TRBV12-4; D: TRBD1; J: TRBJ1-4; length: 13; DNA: TGTGCCAGCAGTCCGGGACAGGGGGCGAAACTGTTTTTT; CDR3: CASSPGQGAKLFF
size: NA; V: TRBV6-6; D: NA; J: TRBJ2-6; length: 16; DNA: TGTGCCAGCAGTCAGGGCACGGGGGCTGGGGCCAACGTCCTGACTTTC; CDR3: CASSQGTGAGANVLTF
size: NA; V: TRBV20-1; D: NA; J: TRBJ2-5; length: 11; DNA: TGCAGTGCTAGACCTAGAGAGACCCAGTACTTC; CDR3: CSARPRETQYF
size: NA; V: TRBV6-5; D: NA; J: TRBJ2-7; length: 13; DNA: TGTGCCAGCAGTTACTATTATTCTCACGAGCAGTACTTC; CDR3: CASSYYYSHEQYF
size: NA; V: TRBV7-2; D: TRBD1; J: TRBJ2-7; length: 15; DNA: TGTGCCAGCAGCTCCACAGGGGTGATCTCCTACGAGCAGTACTTC; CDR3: CASSSTGVISYEQYF
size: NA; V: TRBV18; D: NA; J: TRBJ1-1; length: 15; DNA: TGTGCCAGCTCACCACGACAGAAAACTGACACTGAAGCTTTCTTT; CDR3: CASSPRQKTDTEAFF
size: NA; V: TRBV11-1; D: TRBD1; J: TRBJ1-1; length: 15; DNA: TGTGCCAGCAGACCAGGGACAGGCAAGAACACTGAAGCTTTCTTT; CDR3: CASRPGTGKNTEAFF
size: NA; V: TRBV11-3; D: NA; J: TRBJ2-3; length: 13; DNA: TGTGCCAGCAGCTGGCGGGGCACAGATACGCAGTATTTT; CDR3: CASSWRGTDTQYF
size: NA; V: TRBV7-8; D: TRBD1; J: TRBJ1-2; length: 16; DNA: TGTGCCAGCAGCTTAGCCTTTGGGACAGGCGGTTATGGCTACACCTTC; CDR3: CASSLAFGTGGYGYTF
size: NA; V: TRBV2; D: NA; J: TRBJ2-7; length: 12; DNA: TGTGCCAGCCGGGCAGGGAACGACGAGCAGTACTTC; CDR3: CASRAGNDEQYF
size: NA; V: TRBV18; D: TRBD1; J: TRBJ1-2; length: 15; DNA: TGTGCCAGCTCACCGGGACAGGGGGCCGGCTATGGCTACACCTTC; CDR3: CASSPGQGAGYGYTF
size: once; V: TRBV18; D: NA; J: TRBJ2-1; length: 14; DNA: TGTGCCAGCTCAGCCGGTCGGGACTACAATGAGCAGTTCTTC; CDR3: CASSAGRDYNEQFF
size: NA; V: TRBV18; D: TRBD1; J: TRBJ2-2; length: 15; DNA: TGTGCCAGCTCACCTAGACAGGGTGTCAGCGGGGAGCTGTTTTTT; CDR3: CASSPRQGVSGELFF
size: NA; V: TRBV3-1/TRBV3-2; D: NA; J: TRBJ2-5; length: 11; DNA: TGTGCCAGCAGCCAAGGGCTCACCCAGTACTTC; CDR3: CASSQGLTQYF
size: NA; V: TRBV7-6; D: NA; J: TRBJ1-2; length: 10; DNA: TGTGCCAGCAGCTATGAGGGCTACACCTTC; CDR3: CASSYEGYTF
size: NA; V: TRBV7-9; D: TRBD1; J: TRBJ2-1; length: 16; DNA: TGTGCCAGCCTCGCCACGACAGGGGGATCCTACAATGAGCAGTTCTTC; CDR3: CASLATTGGSYNEQFF
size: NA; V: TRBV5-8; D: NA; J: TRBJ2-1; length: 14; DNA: TGTGCCAGCAGCTTGGGGCTAGGAAGTGCTGAGCAGTTCTTC; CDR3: CASSLGLGSAEQFF
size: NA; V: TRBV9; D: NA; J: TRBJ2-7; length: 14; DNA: TGTGCCAGCAGCGGTTCCGGACAGCATTACGAGCAGTACTTC; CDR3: CASSGSGQHYEQYF
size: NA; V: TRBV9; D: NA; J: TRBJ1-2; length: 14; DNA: TGTGCCAGCAGCTTTAGACAGACACCTATCGGCTACACCTTC; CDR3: CASSFRQTPIGYTF
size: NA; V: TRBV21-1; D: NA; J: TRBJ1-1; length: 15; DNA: TGTGCCAGCAGCAAAAAGCGGGGACTGAACACTGAAGCTTTCTTT; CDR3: CASSKKRGLNTEAFF
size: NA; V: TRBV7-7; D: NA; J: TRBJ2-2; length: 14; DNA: TGTGCTAGCAGCGAGACTAGACGGGGCGGGGAGCTGTTTTTT; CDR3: CASSETRRGGELFF
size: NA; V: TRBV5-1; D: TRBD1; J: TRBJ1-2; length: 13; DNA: TGCGCCAGCAGCTGGGGACAGGGAGCTGGCTACACCTTC; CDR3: CASSWGQGAGYTF
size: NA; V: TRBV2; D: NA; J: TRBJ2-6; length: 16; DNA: TGTGCCAGCAGTGCAAGCAGGGGAACTGGGGCCAACGTCCTGACTTTC; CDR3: CASSASRGTGANVLTF
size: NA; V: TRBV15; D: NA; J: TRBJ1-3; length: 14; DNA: TGTGCCACCAGCAGAGGGACTGCAAGAAACACCATATATTTT; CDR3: CATSRGTARNTIYF
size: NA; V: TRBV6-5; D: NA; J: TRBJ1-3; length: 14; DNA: TGTGCCAGCAGTACAGGTACCTCTGGAAACACCATATATTTT; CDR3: CASSTGTSGNTIYF
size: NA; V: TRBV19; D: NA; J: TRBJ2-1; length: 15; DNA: TGTGCCAGTAGTGAAGAAGACTTCTCCTACAATGAGCAGTTCTTC; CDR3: CASSEEDFSYNEQFF
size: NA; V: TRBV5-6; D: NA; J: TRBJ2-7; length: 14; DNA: TGTGCCAGCAGCTTGGGACTAGAGAACTACGAGCAGTACTTC; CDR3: CASSLGLENYEQYF
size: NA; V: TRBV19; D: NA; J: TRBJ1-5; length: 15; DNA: TGTGCCAGTAGTTCGGGGGGCGTGGGGAATCAGCCCCAGCATTTT; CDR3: CASSSGGVGNQPQHF
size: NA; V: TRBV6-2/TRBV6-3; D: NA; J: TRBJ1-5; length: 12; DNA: TGTGCCAGCAGTATATCACAGGGGCCCCAGCATTTT; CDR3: CASSISQGPQHF
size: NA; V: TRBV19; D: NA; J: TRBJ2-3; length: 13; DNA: TGTGCCAGTAACTACGGGGGCACAGATACGCAGTATTTT; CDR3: CASNYGGTDTQYF
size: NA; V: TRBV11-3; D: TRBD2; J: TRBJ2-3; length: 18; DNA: TGTGCCAGCAGCGGGACTAGCGGGGGGCCGAGGAGCACAGATACGCAGTATTTT; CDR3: CASSGTSGGPRSTDTQYF
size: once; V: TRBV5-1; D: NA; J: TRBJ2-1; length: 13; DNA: TGCGCCAGCAGCTGGCAGTCCGGGAATGAGCAGTTCTTC; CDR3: CASSWQSGNEQFF
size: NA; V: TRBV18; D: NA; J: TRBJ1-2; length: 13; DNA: TGTGCCAGCTCAGTCAGGGCCGACTATGGCTACACCTTC; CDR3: CASSVRADYGYTF
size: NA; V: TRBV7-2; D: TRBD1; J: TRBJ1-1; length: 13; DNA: TGTGCCAGCAGCACCCGAACAGGGGGTGAAGCTTTCTTT; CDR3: CASSTRTGGEAFF
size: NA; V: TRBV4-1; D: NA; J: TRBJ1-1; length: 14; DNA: TGCGCCAGCAGCCAAGGTTCCTGGAACACTGAAGCTTTCTTT; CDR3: CASSQGSWNTEAFF
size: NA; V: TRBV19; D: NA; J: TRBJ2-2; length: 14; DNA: TGTGCCAGTAGTCGGACTCCTAACACCGGGGAGCTGTTTTTT; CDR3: CASSRTPNTGELFF
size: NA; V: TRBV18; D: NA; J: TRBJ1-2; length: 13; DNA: TGTGCCAGCTCACGTGCGGCTAACTATGGCTACACCTTC; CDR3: CASSRAANYGYTF
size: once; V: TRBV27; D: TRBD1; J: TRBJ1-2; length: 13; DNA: TGTGCCAGCAGCTACCCAGGGGGCGGTGGCTACACCTTC; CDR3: CASSYPGGGGYTF
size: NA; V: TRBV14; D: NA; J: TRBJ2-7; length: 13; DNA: TGTGCCAGCAGCCCGTTCGGGACCTACGAGCAGTACTTC; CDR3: CASSPFGTYEQYF
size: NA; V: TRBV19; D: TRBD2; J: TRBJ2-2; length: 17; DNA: TGTGCCAGTAATTCACCTGGACTAGCTGGTTGGACCGGGGAGCTGTTTTTT; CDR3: CASNSPGLAGWTGELFF
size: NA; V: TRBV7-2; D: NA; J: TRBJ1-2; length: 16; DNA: TGTGCCAGCAGCGTAGACAGCGGGGTGACTAACTATGGCTACACCTTC; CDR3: CASSVDSGVTNYGYTF
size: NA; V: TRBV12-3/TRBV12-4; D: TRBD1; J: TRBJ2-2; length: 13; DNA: TGTGCCAGCAGTCCGACAGGGTCCGGGGAGCTGTTTTTT; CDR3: CASSPTGSGELFF
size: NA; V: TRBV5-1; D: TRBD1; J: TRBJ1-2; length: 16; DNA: TGCGCCAGCAGGGGCCAGGGAGGGACAGGCATCTATGGCTACACCTTC; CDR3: CASRGQGGTGIYGYTF
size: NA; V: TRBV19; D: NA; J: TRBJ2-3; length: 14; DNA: TGTGCCTCAAACAGGGAAAGATCCACAGATACGCAGTATTTT; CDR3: CASNRERSTDTQYF
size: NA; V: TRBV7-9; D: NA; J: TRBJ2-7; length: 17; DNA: TGTGCCAGCAGCGGGGACTGGGGGAGCCAGGAAATTTACGAGCAGTACTTC; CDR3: CASSGDWGSQEIYEQYF